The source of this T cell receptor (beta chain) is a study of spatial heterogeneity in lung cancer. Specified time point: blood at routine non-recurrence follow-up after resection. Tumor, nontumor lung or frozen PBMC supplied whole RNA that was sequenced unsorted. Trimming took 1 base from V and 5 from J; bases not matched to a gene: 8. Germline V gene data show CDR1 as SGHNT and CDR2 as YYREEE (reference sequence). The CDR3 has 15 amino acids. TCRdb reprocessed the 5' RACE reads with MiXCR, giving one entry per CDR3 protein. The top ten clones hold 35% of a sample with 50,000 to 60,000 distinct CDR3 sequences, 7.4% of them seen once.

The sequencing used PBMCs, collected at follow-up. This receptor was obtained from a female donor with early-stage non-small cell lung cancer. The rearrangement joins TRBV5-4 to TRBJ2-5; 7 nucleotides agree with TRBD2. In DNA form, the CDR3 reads TGTGCCAGCAGCTTGTCAAGCGGGGTCTCCGAGACCCAGTACTTC. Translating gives CASSLSSGVSETQYF.